This TCR beta chain is from a study of identical twins. With 3 bases removed from V and 8 bases from J, the gap between germline ends came to 16 bases. Germline CDR1 and CDR2: SNHLY and FYNNEI. The CDR3 is 14 amino acids. Concerning this clonotype itself: Its specificity is unknown.

Notes on the study in general: There was an excess of low generation probability in the out-of-frame alpha sequences that twins shared.

TCRdb re-called the 5' RACE reads with MiXCR, one entry per CDR3 protein. The sample contains hundreds of thousands of distinct CDR3 sequences, less than 25% of which appear only once. This sample was shared with a second study, whose subject was T cells expressing NK-cell markers. That investigation notes: Investigators obtained TCR beta repertoires from sorted CD3+CD56+NKG2C+, CD3+CD56+NKG2C- and CD3+CD56-NKG2C+ T cells. Seven HCMV-seropositive donors and one seronegative donor made up the eight sequenced donors.

Sequencing used CD4+ T cells sorted from blood. The chain joins TRBV2 to TRBJ1-1; the D gene is possibly TRBD1 (5 bases). This receptor was taken from a woman younger than 35 in good health. The CDR3 reads CASSDRRGAREAFF. CDR3 nucleotides: TGTGCCAGCAGTGATCGCCGGGGCGCTCGGGAAGCTTTCTTT.